The rows below give T cell receptor beta chains drawn from one sample of a study of OX40 agonist ivuxolimab in advanced cancers. The protocol was immunoSEQ multiplex PCR, while the TCRdb copy is restricted to in-frame clones and leaves out a portion. The table records 65,000 to 95,000 clones, around nine tenths of them present only once. Sequences were derived from CD4+ or CD8+ T cells sorted from blood, sampled in a trial of the OX40 agonist ivuxolimab. These receptors originate from an adult with an advanced solid tumor such as melanoma, head and neck, liver or kidney cancer. The CDR3 runs from the conserved cysteine through the conserved F or W. The order of the fields is V gene, J gene, D gene, clone size, CDR3 DNA, CDR3 protein. A D gene is named only where the DNA matches it firmly. Rows may omit the clone size; those that give it use once, few, many or a size class.

TRBV5-1	TRBJ2-5	-	-	TGCGCCAGCAGCTCGATGCTAGCGCTCAACCAAGAGACCCAGTACTTC	CASSSMLALNQETQYF
TRBV19	TRBJ1-5	-	-	TGTGCCAGTAGTATTGCACAGGGTGGCGGTCAGCCCCAGCATTTT	CASSIAQGGGQPQHF
TRBV27	TRBJ2-7	TRBD1	-	TGTGCCAGCAGTCCTCGGACAGGGCGTGTCCACGAGCAGTACTTC	CASSPRTGRVHEQYF
TRBV28	TRBJ2-5	-	-	TGTGCCAGCACCCCGGGCCAAGAGACCCAGTACTTC	CASTPGQETQYF
TRBV6-5	TRBJ1-1	-	-	TGTGCCAGCAGAAAAAAGTCCGCTGGGGAAGCTTTCTTT	CASRKKSAGEAFF
TRBV4-1	TRBJ2-5	-	-	TGCGCCAGCAGCCAAGAAACAGTTCAAGAGACCCAGTACTTC	CASSQETVQETQYF
TRBV6-1	TRBJ2-4	-	-	TGTGCCAGCCTCGAAGCAGCCAAAAACATTCAGTACTTC	CASLEAAKNIQYF
TRBV11-2	TRBJ1-1	TRBD1	few	TGTGCCAGCTGCCCTAACAGGGGGACTGAAGCTTTCTTT	CASCPNRGTEAFF
TRBV7-8	TRBJ2-4	-	-	TGTGCCAGCAGCTTACAGCCTTCAAACATTCAGTACTTC	CASSLQPSNIQYF
TRBV7-2	TRBJ2-2	TRBD1	-	TGTGCCAGCAGCCTAACAGGGACAGGCGCCACCGGGGAGCTGTTTTTT	CASSLTGTGATGELFF
TRBV18	TRBJ1-6	-	once	TGTGCCAGCTCACCTTTGGGGGTCAGCTCCTATAATTCACCCCTCCACTTT	CASSPLGVSSYNSPLHF
TRBV6-4	TRBJ2-3	TRBD1	-	TGTGCCAGCAGTCAGGGGACAGGGCTTTCTAGCACAGATACGCAGTATTTT	CASSQGTGLSSTDTQYF
TRBV5-4	TRBJ2-3	-	-	TGTGCCAGCAGCCCGGAACCAAGGGGTACGCAGTATTTT	CASSPEPRGTQYF
TRBV19	TRBJ1-2	-	-	TGTGCCAGTAGAATAGGAGGGACCTATGGCTACACCTTC	CASRIGGTYGYTF
TRBV7-9	TRBJ1-1	TRBD1	once	TGTGCCAGCAGCAGGACAGGAGATAACACTGAAGCTTTCTTT	CASSRTGDNTEAFF
TRBV11-2	TRBJ2-7	-	-	TGTGCCAGCAGCTTAGGATACAGCTCCGAGCAGTACTTC	CASSLGYSSEQYF
TRBV6-6	TRBJ1-5	-	-	TGTGCCAGCATCCTGGGACCTGGCAATCAGCCCCAGCATTTT	CASILGPGNQPQHF
TRBV27	TRBJ1-4	-	once	TGTGCCAGCAGTTTGGGACGGTATAATGAAAAACTGTTTTTT	CASSLGRYNEKLFF
TRBV7-2	TRBJ2-1	TRBD2	-	TGTGCCAGCAGCTTAGGGTCTGACTACGGGGGGTCCTACAATGAGCAGTTCTTC	CASSLGSDYGGSYNEQFF
TRBV7-3	TRBJ2-2	TRBD2	-	TGTGCCAGCAGCCCCATCGGCGGGAGGCGCACCGGGGAGCTGTTTTTT	CASSPIGGRRTGELFF
TRBV13	TRBJ2-3	TRBD2	-	TGTGCCAGCAGCGGACTAGTCAATACGCAGTATTTT	CASSGLVNTQYF
TRBV6-1	TRBJ2-7	-	-	TGTGCCAGCAGTTCAAGGAGCTCCTACGAGCAGTACTTC	CASSSRSSYEQYF
TRBV7-6	TRBJ2-3	TRBD2	-	TGTGCCAGCAGCTTAGAGGCTAGCGGGAGGACAGATACGCAGTATTTT	CASSLEASGRTDTQYF
TRBV19	TRBJ1-5	-	-	TGTGCCGCGTATATCCGGGACAACAAAGAGCATCAGCCCCAGCATTTT	CAAYIRDNKEHQPQHF
TRBV6-1	TRBJ2-7	-	-	TGTGCCAGCAGTGCAGGACAGAGACTATACGAGCAGTACTTC	CASSAGQRLYEQYF
TRBV6-5	TRBJ2-1	-	-	TGTGCCAGCAGTGGGGACCGTGCTCGCAATGAGCAGTTCTTC	CASSGDRARNEQFF
TRBV5-1	TRBJ2-5	TRBD2	-	TGCGCCAGCCGGACTAGCGGGGGGTTGGAGACCCAGTACTTC	CASRTSGGLETQYF
TRBV6-1	TRBJ2-5	-	once	TGTGCCAGCAGTGAAAAGGGTGGACAAGAGACCCAGTACTTC	CASSEKGGQETQYF
TRBV7-2	TRBJ1-2	TRBD1	once	TGTGCCAGCAGCTCATCGGGACAGGGTGCGGGTGGCTACACCTTC	CASSSSGQGAGGYTF
TRBV25-1	TRBJ2-7	-	once	TGTGCCAGCAGTCCAAGAGAGGGCCGAGCCGAGCAGTACTTC	CASSPREGRAEQYF
TRBV12-5	TRBJ2-1	-	-	TGTGCTAGTGGTTTGCCACGGGGACCTCGACGACTCCGAGCCGAGCAGTTCTTC	CASGLPRGPRRLRAEQFF
TRBV18	TRBJ2-1	-	-	TGTGCCAGCTCACCGGAGGGTAATGAGCAGTTCTTC	CASSPEGNEQFF
TRBV6-1	TRBJ1-5	TRBD1	-	TGTGCCAGCAGTGAATTCCTATGGGGATCGGACAGGCTCCAGGTTCAGCCCCAGCATTTT	CASSEFLWGSDRLQVQPQHF
TRBV10-2	TRBJ2-3	-	-	TGCGCCAGCAGCCAAACCAGGGCAGATACGCAGTATTTT	CASSQTRADTQYF
TRBV6-5	TRBJ1-1	-	-	TGTGCCAGCAGTTATTTCAGGAACACTGAAGCTTTCTTT	CASSYFRNTEAFF
TRBV9	TRBJ1-1	-	-	TGTGCCAGCACCTTGTCGGATGGGGTTGACACTGAAGCTTTCTTT	CASTLSDGVDTEAFF
TRBV5-1	TRBJ1-4	-	-	TGCGCCAGCAGCTACAGGGCAACTAATGAAAAACTGTTTTTT	CASSYRATNEKLFF
TRBV10-3	TRBJ2-3	TRBD1	-	TGTGCCATCAGTGAGGACAGGGGGCGTGATGGTACGCAGTATTTT	CAISEDRGRDGTQYF
TRBV9	TRBJ2-1	-	-	TGTGCCAGCAGCGTAGTCGGACAATTGGGTAGCTCCTACAATGAGCAGTTCTTC	CASSVVGQLGSSYNEQFF
TRBV5-1	TRBJ1-6	-	once	TGCGCCAGCAGCTTTACGACAGAGAAGAATTCACCCCTCCACTTT	CASSFTTEKNSPLHF
TRBV7-9	TRBJ1-4	-	-	TGTGCCAGCAGCTTAGCAGGGAGCGGAAAACTGTTTTTT	CASSLAGSGKLFF
TRBV6-6	TRBJ2-1	TRBD1	once	TGTGCCAGCAGAGACAGGGGGCTCACCAATGAGCAGTTCTTC	CASRDRGLTNEQFF
TRBV19	TRBJ2-2	-	few	TGTGCCAGCCGGACCCTCGGGACCGGGGAGCTGTTTTTT	CASRTLGTGELFF
TRBV19	TRBJ2-2	TRBD1	once	TGTGCCAGTACTCCAAAGGGGACAGGAGACCTAAACACCGGGGAGCTGTTTTTT	CASTPKGTGDLNTGELFF
TRBV18	TRBJ1-1	-	-	TGTGCCAGTCACGCGGGGGAGGGACGGTCGGCTTTCTTT	CASHAGEGRSAFF
TRBV19	TRBJ1-4	TRBD1	-	TGTGCCAGTAGTGGAACAGGGGGCATGGGTGAAAAACTGTTTTTT	CASSGTGGMGEKLFF
TRBV9	TRBJ1-1	-	-	TGTGCCAGCAGCGTAGATGGGAACACTGAAGCTTTCTTT	CASSVDGNTEAFF
TRBV2	TRBJ1-2	TRBD1	-	TGTGCCAGCAGTCCCCGACAGGGAAGGGGCTACACCTTC	CASSPRQGRGYTF
TRBV18	TRBJ1-3	-	-	TGTGCCAGCTCACCAACAGGAACTGGAAACACCATATATTTT	CASSPTGTGNTIYF
TRBV9	TRBJ2-3	-	-	TGTGCCAGCAGCGCTCGGGACGTAGATACGCAGTATTTT	CASSARDVDTQYF
TRBV27	TRBJ1-2	TRBD1	-	TGTGCCAGCAGTCCCCACAGGGGCGACTATGGCTACACCTTC	CASSPHRGDYGYTF
TRBV29-1	TRBJ2-5	TRBD2	-	TGCAGCGTTGATTTTTGGGCCAGGGCCAAGCGGGGGGAGCAAGAGACCCAGTACTTC	CSVDFWARAKRGEQETQYF
TRBV10-3	TRBJ1-6	-	-	TGTGCCATCAGTGTTTTGGCAGGACGTAATTCACCCCTCCACTTT	CAISVLAGRNSPLHF
TRBV9	TRBJ1-6	-	-	TGTGCCAGCAGCGTAGCCAGCTTAAATTCACCCCTCCACTTT	CASSVASLNSPLHF
TRBV7-9	TRBJ2-5	TRBD2	-	TGTGCCAGCAGCCGACCTAGCGGATTACAAGAGACCCAGTACTTC	CASSRPSGLQETQYF
TRBV6-6	TRBJ2-1	-	once	TGTGCCAGCAGTCAAGGAGGAGGGTTCGGGCAGTTCTTC	CASSQGGGFGQFF
TRBV27	TRBJ2-7	-	-	TGTGCCAGCAGCCAAACGACAGAAAGGACCTACGAGCAGTACTTC	CASSQTTERTYEQYF
TRBV9	TRBJ2-3	TRBD2	-	TGTGCCAGCAGCCCGGGACTAGCGCAACCCACAGATACGCAGTATTTT	CASSPGLAQPTDTQYF
TRBV19	TRBJ1-2	-	-	TGTGCCAGTAAGGTCTCGGGGAACTATGGCTACACCTTC	CASKVSGNYGYTF
TRBV9	TRBJ2-5	TRBD1	-	TGTGCCAGCAGCGGTGGACAGGGACAAGAGACCCAGTACTTC	CASSGGQGQETQYF